These 25 T cell receptor beta chains share one sample of origin, sequenced in a study of OX40 agonist ivuxolimab in advanced cancers. Using immunoSEQ multiplex PCR, the repertoire was profiled, and TCRdb retains in-frame clones only, with some absent. The sample has about 53,000 clones, approximately 90% seen once; the top ten hold roughly 1.5%. The sample in question was CD4+ or CD8+ T cells sorted from blood, obtained in a trial of the OX40 agonist ivuxolimab. The source of these receptors is an adult with an advanced solid tumor such as melanoma, head and neck, liver or kidney cancer.

In nucleotides, the CDR3 is TGTGCCAGCAATCTACAGGGGATTGATCAGCCCCAGCATTTT. Translating gives CASNLQGIDQPQHF. The rearrangement links TRBV6-1 to TRBJ1-5; TRBD1 agrees at 7 bases. Germline CDR1 MNHNS, CDR2 SASEGT. V shed 7 bases, J shed 5 bases, and the junction held 8 bases outside the gene matches. The CDR3 covers 14 residues.

The chain has TRBV19 and TRBJ1-1, with D possibly matching TRBD1 (5 bases). Trimming pared 7 bases from V and 0 bases from J, leaving 12 bases between. The V gene's germline CDR1 is LNHDA and CDR2 SQIVND (reference sequence). There are 14 residues in the CDR3. The CDR3 loop is CASTLGTVNTEAFF. The CDR3 DNA reads as TGTGCCAGTACCCTAGGGACGGTGAACACTGAAGCTTTCTTT. Looking up the rest from reference TRBV19 and TRBJ1-1 gives the full variable domain: DGGITQSPKYLFRKEGQNVTLSCEQNLNHDAMYWYRQDPGQGLRLIYYSQIVNDFQKGDIAEGYSVSREKKESFPLTVTSAQKNPTAFYLCASTLGTVNTEAFFGQGTRLTVV.

The gene calls are TRBV27 and TRBJ1-1; D gene ambiguous. The CDR3 covers 14 residues. V lost 5 bases and J lost 1, with 11 bases in between. Looked up from germline, CDR1 is MNHEY and CDR2 is SMNVEV (reference sequence). As DNA, the CDR3 is TGTGCCAGCAGTCTTAGAGGTGGGAACACTGAAGCTTTCTTT. Translated: CASSLRGGNTEAFF.

A few counts support this clone. V gene TRBV6-7 combines with J gene TRBJ1-1, with D possibly matching TRBD1 (5 bases). TRBV6-7 is labeled an ORF, and its function is uncertain. V was clipped by 6 bases and J by 5 bases, with 13 bases between them. This CDR3 region has 13 residues. CDR3 in amino acids: CASSPRRETEAFF. CDR3 coding DNA: TGTGCCAGCAGCCCCCGCAGGGAAACTGAAGCTTTCTTT.

The chain carries TRBV30 and TRBJ1-5; possibly TRBD1 for D (6 bases). This CDR3 comprises 13 residues. CDR1 and CDR2 from the germline V gene are GTSNPN and SVGIG (reference sequence). Trimming cost V 2 bases and J 4 bases, with 9 bases left between them. The CDR3 sequence is CAWSPTGNQPQHF. CDR3 sequence (DNA): TGTGCCTGGAGTCCAACAGGGAATCAGCCCCAGCATTTT.

The chain links TRBV7-6 to TRBJ2-2; D might be TRBD1 (6 bases). The CDR3 runs to 14 residues. Germline loops: CDR1 SGHVS, CDR2 FNYEAQ. Trimming removed 1 base from V and 6 bases from J, with 9 bases in between. CDR3 sequence (DNA): TGTGCCAGCAGCTTAGAGGGGGTCTCCGGGGAGCTGTTTTTT. Its translation: CASSLEGVSGELFF.

This chain links TRBV15 with TRBJ2-7; TRBD1 agrees at 10 bases. J was trimmed by 4 bases and V by 9 bases; bases with no gene match: 6. Per germline, CDR1 LNHNV and CDR2 YYDKDF (reference sequence). The CDR3 is made up of 13 amino acids. In DNA, the CDR3 is TGTGCCACTGGACGGGACAGGGGATACGAGCAGTACTTC. As protein: CATGRDRGYEQYF. The whole variable domain, remainder taken from reference TRBV15 and TRBJ2-7, is DAMVIQNPRYQVTQFGKPVTLSCSQTLNHNVMYWYQQKSSQAPKLLFHYYDKDFNNEADTPDNFQSRRPNTSFCFLDIRSPGLGDTAMYLCATGRDRGYEQYFGPGTRLTVT.

The chain uses TRBV19 and TRBJ1-1, with D possibly matching TRBD1 (6 bases). Per the germline V gene, CDR1 is LNHDA and CDR2 is SQIVND (reference sequence). There are 14 residues in the CDR3. Between the trimmed V and J ends, which lost 5 bases and 5 bases, there was a span of 15 bases. The CDR3 nucleotides read TGTGCCAGTAGTCGCCTCCGGGGGGCTACTGAAGCTTTCTTT. This encodes CASSRLRGATEAFF.

The genes are TRBV7-3 and TRBJ2-3; TRBD2 matches at 7 bases. The germline V gene has CDR1 SGHTA and CDR2 FQGTGA. V trimming: 6 bases; J trimming: 3 bases; junction bases outside the gene matches: 3. The CDR3 has 13 residues. The CDR3 reads CASRPGGTDTQYF. DNA for the CDR3: TGTGCCAGCAGACCGGGGGGTACAGATACGCAGTATTTT.

V and J are TRBV5-1 and TRBJ2-1; 7 bases are a match to TRBD2. The CDR3 runs to 15 residues. Losses at the gene ends were 4 bases for V and 6 bases for J; bases not matched to a gene: 10. Germline assignment: CDR1 SGHRS and CDR2 YFSETQ. CDR3 residues: CASSTSGVGGNEQFF. The CDR3, as DNA: TGCGCCAGCAGCACCAGCGGGGTGGGGGGCAATGAGCAGTTCTTC.

The chain has TRBV28 and TRBJ1-5, with a tentative D call TRBD1 (6 bases). Germline CDR1 MDHEN, CDR2 SYDVKM. With 6 bases removed from V and 5 bases from J, the gap between germline ends came to 20 bases. This CDR3 has 16 residues. CDR3 in DNA: TGTGCCAGCAGCTACACCCCGAAGGCAGGGGATCAGCCCCAGCATTTT. Translating it yields CASSYTPKAGDQPQHF.

The chain links TRBV14 to TRBJ2-7; 10 bases fit TRBD1. CDR1 is SGHDN, CDR2 FVKESK, per germline. The CDR3 spans 15 residues. Trimming at V came to 1 base and at J to 2 bases, leaving 2 bases not matched to a gene. The CDR3 spells CASSQGQGAPYEQYF. The CDR3 nucleotides read TGTGCCAGCAGCCAAGGACAGGGGGCTCCCTACGAGCAGTACTTC.

The CDR3 loop reads CASRVGGADYGYTF. CDR3 coding DNA: TGCGCCAGCAGGGTAGGGGGCGCTGACTATGGCTACACCTTC. This chain uses TRBV5-1 with TRBJ1-2, with 7 bases lining up with TRBD1. There are 14 residues in the CDR3. In germline, CDR1 is SGHRS, CDR2 YFSETQ. Unmatched junction bases numbered 7, after V lost 5 bases and J lost 3 bases.

The gene calls are TRBV10-2 and TRBJ2-7, with TRBD2 matching 7 bases. Germline values: CDR1 WSHSY, CDR2 SAAADI. This CDR3 comprises 16 residues. The V segment lost 3 bases and the J segment 2 bases; nucleotides outside the gene matches: 10. This chain's CDR3 is CASSDSLAAGAYEQYF. The CDR3 nucleotides read TGCGCCAGCAGTGACTCCCTTGCTGCGGGGGCCTACGAGCAGTACTTC.

The chain employs TRBV6-5 and TRBJ2-1; possible D gene TRBD2, 6 bases. Germline assignment: CDR1 MNHEY and CDR2 SVGAGI. This CDR3 has 15 residues. V shed 6 bases and J shed 9 bases, with 21 bases lying between them. The chain's CDR3 is CASRSADSVGGEQFF. The CDR3 coding sequence is TGTGCCAGCAGATCCGCGGATTCGGTCGGGGGTGAGCAGTTCTTC.

The rearrangement uses TRBV6-1 and TRBJ2-3; 10 positions match TRBD1. The germline V gene encodes CDR1 MNHNS and CDR2 SASEGT. The V segment lost 0 bases and the J segment 5 bases; nucleotides outside the gene matches: 5. The CDR3 has 16 residues. CDR3 sequence reads: CASSEADRGPIDTQYF. The CDR3 nucleotides read TGTGCCAGCAGTGAAGCAGACAGGGGGCCCATAGATACGCAGTATTTT.

V is TRBV5-4 and J is TRBJ2-2; tentatively, D is TRBD1 or TRBD2 (5 bases each). Germline CDR1 SGHNT, CDR2 YYREEE (reference sequence). V was shortened by 3 bases and J by 0 bases, with 12 bases between the two germline ends. This CDR3 comprises 16 residues. The CDR3 coding sequence is TGTGCCAGCAGCTACGGGACGGCCACGAACACCGGGGAGCTGTTTTTT. Its translation is CASSYGTATNTGELFF.

The genes are TRBV2 and TRBJ2-3, with TRBD2 as a possible D gene (5 bases). The length of the CDR3 is 13 residues. The V gene lost 8 bases and the J gene lost 1 base, with 10 bases spanning the gap. Germline V gives CDR1 SNHLY, CDR2 FYNNEI. The CDR3 DNA sequence: TGTGCCAGCTGTATACTAGGCACAGATACGCAGTATTTT. Amino acids: CASCILGTDTQYF.

This chain joins TRBV7-3 and TRBJ2-1; no definite D call. Germline V gives CDR1 SGHTA, CDR2 FQGTGA. Trimming removed 3 bases from V and 0 bases from J, with 12 bases in between. The CDR3 loop spans 16 amino acids. The CDR3 bases are TGTGCCAGCAGCTTTAAAGGCCTTAGCTCCTACAATGAGCAGTTCTTC. Translation gives CASSFKGLSSYNEQFF.

This clone was counted only a few times. The gene calls are TRBV30 and TRBJ1-3; 8 nucleotides agree with TRBD1. CDR1 is GTSNPN and CDR2 is SVGIG in the germline V gene (reference sequence). The CDR3 covers 16 residues. The V gene end was trimmed by 0 bases and the J gene end by 2 bases; junction bases not matched to a gene: 6. The CDR3 region is CAWSVRPGGTGNTIYF. The DNA of the CDR3 is TGTGCCTGGAGTGTACGACCAGGGGGCACTGGAAACACCATATATTTT.

The chain recombines TRBV19 with TRBJ2-2, with 10 bases that match TRBD1. This CDR3 is built from 14 residues. Germline lookup yields CDR1 LNHDA and CDR2 SQIVND (reference sequence). J lost 4 bases, V lost 7 bases, and 3 bases had no gene match. The CDR3 sequence is CASNRQGATGELFF. Written as DNA, the CDR3 is TGTGCCAGTAATCGACAGGGGGCCACCGGGGAGCTGTTTTTT.

The genes are TRBV10-1 and TRBJ2-7; D is perhaps TRBD1 (6 bases). The V end lost 5 bases, the J end lost 6 bases, and 8 bases lay between the germline ends. The CDR3 sequence is 11 residues long. The germline V gene encodes CDR1 WNHNN and CDR2 SYGVQD (reference sequence). CDR3 bases: TGCGCCAGCAGTCGAGGGGGCGAGCAGTACTTC. Translating it yields CASSRGGEQYF.

The chain is built from TRBV11-2 and TRBJ2-1, with TRBD1 as a possible D gene (6 bases). V lost 6 bases and J lost 11, with 11 bases in between. This CDR3 contains 11 residues. Germline values: CDR1 SGHAT, CDR2 FQNNGV. CDR3 in amino acids: CASRMGHQQFF. The CDR3 DNA is TGTGCCAGCAGAATGGGACATCAGCAGTTCTTC.

CDR3 residues: CAWSAGLRDGYTF. CDR3 nucleotide sequence: TGTGCCTGGAGCGCAGGGTTGAGGGATGGCTACACCTTC. The chain has TRBV30 and TRBJ1-2; weak D call: TRBD1 (5 bases). Trimming took off 3 bases at V and 6 bases at J, with 14 bases between the two ends. This CDR3 is built from 13 residues. Per the germline V gene, CDR1 is GTSNPN and CDR2 is SVGIG (reference sequence).

This chain uses TRBV19 with TRBJ2-1, with D perhaps assigned TRBD1 or TRBD2 (6 bases each). The V and J ends lost 6 bases and 5 bases respectively, with 20 bases between them. Germline V gene data show CDR1 as LNHDA and CDR2 as SQIVND (reference sequence). This CDR3 is built from 16 residues. The CDR3 DNA reads as TGTGCCAGTAGATGGGGGGCAGGAAGGACCAACAATGAGCAGTTCTTC. This encodes CASRWGAGRTNNEQFF.